These 5 T cell receptor beta chains came from one sample sequenced in a study of T cell clonotyping in hematopoietic cell transplantation. Only in-frame clones appear in the TCRdb table, and some are missing; sequencing was by immunoSEQ multiplex PCR. This sample yields about 16,000 clones, of which over 90% are seen a single time; 5% to 6.5% belongs to the top ten. Sequenced input: peripheral blood mononuclear cells. The receptors were sampled from a man between 35 and 55 years old in good health. Some clones in this sample may be carry-over from other donors' samples.

The chain links TRBV6-1 to TRBJ2-7; a weak D match, TRBD1 (5 bases). The CDR3 sequence is 14 residues long. The V gene's germline CDR1 is MNHNS and CDR2 SASEGT. Trimming took 2 bases from V and 3 from J, leaving 11 bases between them. The CDR3 region has the DNA TGTGCCAGCAGTGAACACTTAGGGGTCTACGAGCAGTACTTC. Protein: CASSEHLGVYEQYF.

V usage is TRBV4-1 and J usage is TRBJ2-3; D gene ambiguous. V was clipped by 3 bases and J by 8 bases, with 12 bases between them. This CDR3 region has 13 residues. The germline V gene has CDR1 MGHRA and CDR2 YSYEKL. Written as DNA, the CDR3 is TGCGCCAGCAGCCAGGACCTAGTCAGTACGCAGTATTTT. Translation: CASSQDLVSTQYF.

The chain has TRBV2 and TRBJ1-1, with D hard to call. V gave up 8 bases and J gave up 0 bases, with 10 bases separating them. The CDR3 length is 13 residues. Germline CDR1 SNHLY, CDR2 FYNNEI. The CDR3 DNA sequence: TGTGCCAGCTTGCGGGGTGTGAACACTGAAGCTTTCTTT. Translated: CASLRGVNTEAFF.

The chain carries TRBV6-1 and TRBJ2-2, with D possibly being TRBD1 (5 bases). Trimming took 5 bases from V and 0 from J, leaving 10 bases between them. The CDR3 has 15 amino acids. The germline V gene has CDR1 MNHNS and CDR2 SASEGT. The CDR3 region has the DNA TGTGCCAGCAGTATCTCGACAGCGAACACCGGGGAGCTGTTTTTT. It encodes CASSISTANTGELFF.

The chain has TRBV19 and TRBJ2-2, with TRBD1 identical over 8 bases. The length of the CDR3 is 15 residues. Germline loops: CDR1 LNHDA, CDR2 SQIVND (reference sequence). V lost 10 bases and J lost 7; bases outside the gene matches: 14. CDR3 sequence reads: CATFDRGRSNGELFF. In nucleotides, the CDR3 is TGTGCCACCTTTGACAGGGGCCGGTCTAACGGGGAGCTGTTTTTT. Full variable domain (rest looked up from reference TRBV19 and TRBJ2-2): DGGITQSPKYLFRKEGQNVTLSCEQNLNHDAMYWYRQDPGQGLRLIYYSQIVNDFQKGDIAEGYSVSREKKESFPLTVTSAQKNPTAFYLCATFDRGRSNGELFFGEGSRLTVL.